The next 19 T cell receptor beta chains were all read from a single sample in a study of T cell responses to AZD1222 COVID-19 vaccine. Here immunoSEQ multiplex PCR was the method, and the copy in TCRdb shows in-frame clones only, minus some. The table includes fewer than 150,000 clones, about 93% detected once. The specimen comprised peripheral blood, sampled on day 0 of AZD1222 vaccination. The receptors were sampled from an adult in good health.

This rearrangement joins TRBV3-1 (or the pseudogene TRBV3-2) to TRBJ1-2; D perhaps matches TRBD1 (6 bases). The CDR3 is made up of 14 amino acids. Trimming removed 4 bases from V and 7 bases from J, with 16 bases in between. Germline CDR1 is LGHDT and CDR2 is YNNKEL (reference sequence). For the CDR3, the DNA is TGTGCCAGCAGCCGCCTTGCGGGGGCTGGTGGCTACACCTTC. This sequence encodes CASSRLAGAGGYTF.

The chain is built from TRBV3-1 (or the pseudogene TRBV3-2) and TRBJ1-4; TRBD1 agrees at 8 bases. CDR3 length: 14 amino acids. V lost 3 bases and J lost 7; bases outside the gene matches: 4. Looked up from germline, CDR1 is LGHDT and CDR2 is YNNKEL (reference sequence). CDR3 DNA sequence: TGTGCCAGCAGCCAGACAGGGGCCCCTGAAAAACTGTTTTTT. This sequence encodes CASSQTGAPEKLFF.

CDR3 nucleotides: TGTGCCAGCTCACCCGGGGTCCGTAGGGACTATGGCTACACCTTC. Protein product: CASSPGVRRDYGYTF. The chain recombines TRBV18 with TRBJ1-2; no definite D call. This CDR3 has 15 amino acids. The ends were cut back, 3 bases at V and 3 bases at J, with 14 bases in the middle. Germline CDR1 and CDR2: KGHSH and LQKENI.

CDR3: CASSAGTANTEAFF. DNA for the CDR3: TGCGCCAGCAGCGCAGGGACAGCGAACACTGAAGCTTTCTTT. The V call is TRBV5-1, the J call TRBJ1-1, with 7 bases identical to TRBD1. CDR1 and CDR2 from the germline V gene are SGHRS and YFSETQ. This CDR3 comprises 14 residues. J lost 1 base, V lost 4 bases, and 4 bases had no gene match. The variable domain in full, completed from reference TRBV5-1 and TRBJ1-1, reads KAGVTQTPRYLIKTRGQQVTLSCSPISGHRSVSWYQQTPGQGLQFLFEYFSETQRNKGNFPGRFSGRQFSNSRSEMNVSTLELGDSALYLCASSAGTANTEAFFGQGTRLTVV.

V is TRBV18 and J is TRBJ2-7; D is undetermined. V gave up 2 bases and J gave up 5 bases, with 7 bases separating them. This CDR3 is 12 amino acids long. Per germline, CDR1 KGHSH and CDR2 LQKENI. The CDR3 protein is CASSPNGHEQYF. In DNA, the CDR3 is TGTGCCAGCTCACCAAATGGGCACGAGCAGTACTTC.

The genes are TRBV4-1 and TRBJ1-2; D might be TRBD1 (6 bases). Germline V gives CDR1 MGHRA, CDR2 YSYEKL. This CDR3 region has 15 residues. With 4 bases removed from V and 8 bases from J, the gap between germline ends came to 20 bases. CDR3 protein: CASSPSWGALRGYTF. In DNA form, the CDR3 reads TGCGCCAGCAGCCCTTCTTGGGGGGCCCTTCGGGGCTACACCTTC.

V is TRBV5-4 and J is TRBJ2-1, with D hard to call. Trimming removed 3 bases from V and 2 bases from J, with 0 bases in between. The CDR3 has 11 amino acids. CDR1 is SGHNT, CDR2 YYREEE, per germline (reference sequence). Here the CDR3 DNA reads TGTGCCAGCAGCTCCTACAATGAGCAGTTCTTC. Translating it yields CASSSYNEQFF.

This clone is a singleton in its sample. J is TRBJ1-4 and V is TRBV27, with 9 bases identical to TRBD1. Germline V gene data show CDR1 as MNHEY and CDR2 as SMNVEV (reference sequence). V trimming: 7 bases; J trimming: 10 bases; junction bases outside the gene matches: 13. The CDR3 has 15 residues. CDR3 in amino acids: CASTAGVGQGGKLFF. The CDR3 region has the DNA TGTGCCAGCACCGCGGGAGTGGGACAGGGAGGAAAACTGTTTTTT. The full variable domain, with the rest looked up from reference TRBV27 and TRBJ1-4, is EAQVTQNPRYLITVTGKKLTVTCSQNMNHEYMSWYRQDPGLGLRQIYYSMNVEVTDKGDVPEGYKVSRKEKRNFPLILESPSPNQTSLYFCASTAGVGQGGKLFFGSGTQLSVL.

The chain links TRBV4-2 to TRBJ1-6; the D is unclear. The CDR3 consists of 17 residues. The germline V and J ends were trimmed by 4 bases and 8 bases, with 21 bases remaining between them. Looked up from germline, CDR1 is LGHNA and CDR2 is YNFKEQ. The CDR3 DNA is TGTGCCAGCAGCCTTTTATCTGAGGGAAAGGTATATTCACCCCTCCACTTT. This translates into CASSLLSEGKVYSPLHF.

This chain connects TRBV10-3 to TRBJ1-2; D might be TRBD1 (6 bases). V was cut by 5 bases and J by 6 bases, with 19 bases left in between. This CDR3 is built from 15 residues. Germline lookup yields CDR1 ENHRY and CDR2 SYGVKD. Here the CDR3 reads CAISLSTGNRNGYTF. CDR3 sequence (DNA): TGTGCCATCAGTCTTTCCACAGGGAATCGGAATGGCTACACCTTC.

Remarks on this clone: This sample includes further DNA sequences coding for the same CDR3. This chain connects TRBV12-3 or TRBV12-4 to TRBJ2-7; possibly TRBD1 for D (6 bases). Between the trimmed V and J ends, which lost 6 bases and 6 bases, there was a span of 9 bases. The CDR3 spans 11 residues. The CDR3 DNA sequence: TGTGCCAGCAGCCTCAGGGGCGAGCAGTACTTC. Its translation is CASSLRGEQYF.

The chain is built from TRBV10-2 and TRBJ2-7, with D unresolved. The CDR3 spans 11 residues. Trimming pared 0 bases from V and 6 bases from J, leaving 3 bases between. CDR1 is WSHSY and CDR2 is SAAADI in the germline V gene. CDR3 sequence reads: CASSESIEQYF. The CDR3 DNA is TGCGCCAGCAGTGAGTCGATCGAGCAGTACTTC.

The V and J genes are TRBV5-1 and TRBJ1-1, with D possibly TRBD1 on 5 matching bases. Trimming removed 2 bases at V and 0 bases at J, with 11 bases between. The CDR3 is made up of 15 amino acids. Germline CDR1 reads SGHRS; CDR2 reads YFSETQ. CDR3 in DNA: TGCGCCAGCAGCTTCGCAGGGCCCCTGAACACTGAAGCTTTCTTT. This sequence encodes CASSFAGPLNTEAFF.

This chain uses TRBV2 with TRBJ2-7; D might be TRBD2 (6 bases). Trimming pared 6 bases from V and 2 bases from J, leaving 17 bases between. The germline V gene has CDR1 SNHLY and CDR2 FYNNEI. The CDR3 has 15 residues. CDR3 DNA sequence: TGTGCCAGCAGGGGGGGAACGGCCCCTGCCTACGAGCAGTACTTC. Amino acids: CASRGGTAPAYEQYF.

This chain joins TRBV12-3 or TRBV12-4 and TRBJ1-4, with unresolved D. The CDR3 is made up of 11 amino acids. V was shortened by 5 bases and J by 7 bases, with 5 bases between the two germline ends. CDR3 nucleotides: TGTGCCAGCAGTCAACTTGAAAAACTGTTTTTT. It specifies CASSQLEKLFF.

V is TRBV3-1 (or the pseudogene TRBV3-2) and J is TRBJ2-7; 10 positions agree with TRBD2. CDR1 is LGHDT, CDR2 YNNKEL, per germline (reference sequence). Unmatched junction bases numbered 6, after V lost 2 bases and J lost 2 bases. The CDR3 has 16 residues. CDR3 coding DNA: TGTGCCAGCAGCCAACGACTCCTAGCGGGGGCCTACGAGCAGTACTTC. Translating it yields CASSQRLLAGAYEQYF.

The CDR3 protein is CASSKHRGANTEAFF. CDR3 nucleotide sequence: TGTGCCAGTAGTAAGCACAGGGGAGCGAACACTGAAGCTTTCTTT. The chain employs TRBV19 and TRBJ1-1, with 7 positions matching TRBD1. There are 15 residues in the CDR3. V lost 4 bases to trimming and J lost 1 base; unmatched junction nucleotides: 6. Per the germline V gene, CDR1 is LNHDA and CDR2 is SQIVND (reference sequence).

The rearrangement joins TRBV4-2 to TRBJ1-2; 10 bases line up with TRBD1. The CDR3 consists of 15 residues. V shed 4 bases and J 5 bases; nucleotides not matched to a gene: 7. Germline V gene data show CDR1 as LGHNA and CDR2 as YNFKEQ. The CDR3 DNA is TGTGCCAGCAGCCCGAACCGGGACAGGGGTTATGGCTACACCTTC. It translates to CASSPNRDRGYGYTF.

This chain links TRBV3-1 (or the pseudogene TRBV3-2) with TRBJ2-6, with D unresolved. The CDR3 covers 16 residues. The germline V and J ends were trimmed by 0 bases and 1 base, with 7 bases remaining between them. CDR1 is LGHDT and CDR2 is YNNKEL in the germline V gene (reference sequence). The CDR3 is CASSQDPGSGANVLTF. CDR3 nucleotide sequence: TGTGCCAGCAGCCAAGATCCTGGGTCTGGGGCCAACGTCCTGACTTTC.